Listed below are T cell receptor beta chains from one sample, sequenced in a study of long-term antiretroviral therapy in people with HIV. Repertoires were generated with immunoSEQ multiplex PCR, while TCRdb's copy carries only in-frame clones and drops some. The sample consists of 20,000 to 25,000 clones, around 80% of them appearing once. The sample was unsorted PBMCs, taken 0.5 years before starting antiretroviral therapy. The receptors were gathered from a man aged 35 to 55 with HIV. Each CDR3 is given with its conserved first and last residue. A D gene is named only where the DNA matches it firmly. Some rows have no size entry. The others give once, few or many, or a class for an expanded clone.

NA	TRBD1	TRBV6-6	TRBJ1-2	TGTGCCAGCAGTACCCGGACAGGGGATGGCTACACCTTC	CASSTRTGDGYTF
NA	TRBD1	TRBV27	TRBJ2-5	TGTGCCAGCAGTGCCAGGGGGAGCTGGCAAGAGACCCAGTACTTC	CASSARGSWQETQYF
NA	TRBD1	TRBV27	TRBJ1-2	TGTGCCAGCAGTCGGACAGGGGTTGGCTATGGCTACACCTTC	CASSRTGVGYGYTF
NA	NA	TRBV11-1	TRBJ1-1	TGTGCCAGCAGCTTAGGGGCGAACACTGAAGCTTTCTTT	CASSLGANTEAFF
few	NA	TRBV19	TRBJ1-3	TGTGCCAGTAGTGCTGATTTTGGAAACACCATATATTTT	CASSADFGNTIYF
NA	NA	TRBV9	TRBJ2-7	TGTGCCAGCAGCGTAGGCCCGGGGGATACCTACGAGCAGTACTTC	CASSVGPGDTYEQYF
NA	NA	TRBV28	TRBJ1-1	TGTGCCAGCAGGTCTGTGGGGGCGTTGGGAGCTTTCTTT	CASRSVGALGAFF
NA	TRBD1	TRBV27	TRBJ1-6	TGTGCCAGCAGTCCAAACTGGGACAGATCCATGAATTCACCCCTCCACTTT	CASSPNWDRSMNSPLHF
NA	NA	TRBV5-5	TRBJ2-1	TGTGCCAGCGGCGACGGATCCTACAATGAGCAGTTCTTC	CASGDGSYNEQFF
once	NA	TRBV30	TRBJ1-3	TGTGCCTGGAGAAGCGAACAGCCCCCTGGAAACACCATATATTTT	CAWRSEQPPGNTIYF